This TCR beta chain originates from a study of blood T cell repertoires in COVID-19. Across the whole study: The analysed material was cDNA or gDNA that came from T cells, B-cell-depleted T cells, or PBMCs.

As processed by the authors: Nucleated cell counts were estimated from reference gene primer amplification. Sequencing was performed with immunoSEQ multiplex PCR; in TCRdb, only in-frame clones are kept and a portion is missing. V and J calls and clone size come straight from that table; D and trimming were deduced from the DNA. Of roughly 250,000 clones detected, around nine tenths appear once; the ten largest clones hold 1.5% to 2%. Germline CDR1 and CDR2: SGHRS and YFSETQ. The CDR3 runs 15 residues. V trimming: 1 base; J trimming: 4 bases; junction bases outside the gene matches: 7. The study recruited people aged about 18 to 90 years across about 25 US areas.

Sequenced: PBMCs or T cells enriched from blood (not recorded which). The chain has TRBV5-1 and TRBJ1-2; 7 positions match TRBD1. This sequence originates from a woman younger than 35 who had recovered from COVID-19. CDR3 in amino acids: CASSLRQGGVYGYTF. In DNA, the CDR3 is TGCGCCAGCAGCTTGCGACAGGGAGGTGTCTATGGCTACACCTTC.